Below, 15 T cell receptor beta chains from the same sample are listed, as sequenced in a study of CD8+ T cells in alopecia areata. Treatment in this sample: oral pan-JAK inhibitor, 5-10 mg twice daily. It was cDNA, reverse transcribed from extracted RNA, that served as the sequencing template. Measured with immunoSEQ multiplex PCR; TCRdb has only the in-frame clones, and not every one. The sample comprises over 90,000 clones, 85% to 90% of which are singletons, and 8.5% to 14% rests with the top ten. The source was CD8+ T cells sorted from blood, collected around week 34, from a patient treated with tofacitinib. Receptors originate from a human donor with alopecia areata.

About this clone itself: The junction departs from germline at one end; a sequencing error may be responsible. The rearrangement uses TRBV11-2 and TRBJ2-1; D gene uncertain. The CDR3 is made up of 11 amino acids. Germline V gives CDR1 SGHAT, CDR2 FQNNGV. Here the CDR3 DNA reads TGTGCCAGCACCTTAGTTGATGAGCAGTTCTTC. It is translated as CASTLVDEQFF.

The chain combines TRBV21-1 with TRBJ2-1. TRBV21-1 is recorded as a pseudogene. CDR3 length: 12 amino acids. The CDR3 region is CASSKKGNEQFF. DNA for the CDR3: TGTGCCAGCAGCAAAAAGGGCAATGAGCAGTTCTTC.

On this clone itself: This CDR3 is also generated by other DNA sequences in the sample. The chain employs TRBV9 and TRBJ1-1; D not certain. CDR1 and CDR2 from the germline V gene are SGDLS and YYNGEE. The CDR3 length is 13 residues. The germline V and J ends were trimmed by 0 bases and 1 base, with 4 bases remaining between them. The CDR3 here is CASSVAGNTEAFF. In DNA, the CDR3 is TGTGCCAGCAGCGTAGCAGGGAACACTGAAGCTTTCTTT.

This chain links TRBV6-6 with TRBJ1-1; no firm D call. V was cut by 6 bases and J by 5 bases, with 10 bases left in between. The CDR3 runs to 12 residues. Germline values: CDR1 MNHNY, CDR2 SVGAGI (reference sequence). This CDR3 is CASRPVGTEAFF. CDR3 bases: TGTGCCAGCAGACCAGTTGGAACTGAAGCTTTCTTT.

The rearrangement joins TRBV5-1 to TRBJ1-2, with unresolved D. From germline, CDR1 is SGHRS and CDR2 YFSETQ. The V gene lost 0 bases and the J gene lost 2 bases, with 14 bases spanning the gap. The CDR3 has 16 residues. CDR3: CASSLGPTPSNYGYTF. The CDR3 DNA is TGCGCCAGCAGCTTGGGACCGACCCCTTCCAACTATGGCTACACCTTC.

This chain connects TRBV29-1 to TRBJ2-7, with D tentatively TRBD2 (5 bases). CDR1 is SQVTM and CDR2 is ANQGSEA in the germline V gene. The V gene lost 7 bases and the J gene lost 5 bases, with 21 bases spanning the gap. CDR3 length: 14 amino acids. The chain's CDR3 is CSAGGGERWDEQYF. The CDR3 nucleotides are TGCAGCGCCGGAGGTGGGGAACGCTGGGACGAGCAGTACTTC.

The chain carries TRBV6-5 and TRBJ2-7, with 7 bases matching TRBD1. J was trimmed by 5 bases and V by 5 bases; bases with no gene match: 9. CDR3 length: 14 amino acids. The germline V gene encodes CDR1 MNHEY and CDR2 SVGAGI. CDR3 amino acids: CASSPTGVGNEQYF. CDR3 nucleotide sequence: TGTGCCAGCAGTCCCACAGGGGTCGGAAACGAGCAGTACTTC.

The rearrangement links TRBV5-1 to TRBJ2-1; 13 bases align to TRBD2. The junction had 5 bases not matched to a gene; V was cut back by 4 bases and J by 7 bases. The CDR3 consists of 15 residues. Germline values: CDR1 SGHRS, CDR2 YFSETQ. The CDR3 spells CASSIGTSGINEQFF. DNA for the CDR3: TGCGCCAGCAGCATAGGGACTAGCGGGATTAATGAGCAGTTCTTC.

CDR3 nucleotides: TGTGCCAGCAAGTCCCCCCTGGACGAGCAGTACTTC. Protein product: CASKSPLDEQYF. The rearrangement uses TRBV27 and TRBJ2-7, with D uncertain. V lost 7 bases, J lost 5 bases, and 12 bases lay in between. The CDR3 sequence is 12 residues long. Germline lookup yields CDR1 MNHEY and CDR2 SMNVEV (reference sequence).

The chain employs TRBV19 and TRBJ1-2; D unresolved. Germline lookup yields CDR1 LNHDA and CDR2 SQIVND (reference sequence). The CDR3 totals 17 residues. Trimming stripped 4 bases from V and 2 bases from J, with 20 bases between. The CDR3 DNA reads TGTGCCAGTAGTACTTATCAAGACCGACCAGAAAACTATGGCTACACCTTC. Residues: CASSTYQDRPENYGYTF.

For this clone: In the same sample, other DNA sequences code for this CDR3. The rearrangement uses TRBV5-1 and TRBJ2-2; D gene ambiguous. V was trimmed by 4 bases and J by 2 bases, leaving 3 bases between them. The CDR3 is made up of 12 amino acids. CDR1 is SGHRS, CDR2 YFSETQ, per germline. The CDR3 DNA sequence: TGCGCCAGCAGCGGTAACACCGGGGAGCTGTTTTTT. Protein: CASSGNTGELFF.

This clone was observed a few times. J is TRBJ2-3 and V is TRBV5-1; 8 positions match TRBD1. J was trimmed by 5 bases and V by 0 bases; bases with no gene match: 5. CDR1 and CDR2 from the germline V gene are SGHRS and YFSETQ. There are 15 residues in the CDR3. This CDR3 reads CASSLVQGARDTQYF. The CDR3 nucleotides read TGCGCCAGCAGCTTGGTCCAGGGGGCGCGAGATACGCAGTATTTT. The variable domain in full, completed from reference TRBV5-1 and TRBJ2-3, reads KAGVTQTPRYLIKTRGQQVTLSCSPISGHRSVSWYQQTPGQGLQFLFEYFSETQRNKGNFPGRFSGRQFSNSRSEMNVSTLELGDSALYLCASSLVQGARDTQYFGPGTRLTVL.

The V and J genes are TRBV7-9 and TRBJ2-3; D remains unclear. This CDR3 has 15 amino acids. Between the trimmed V and J ends, which lost 4 bases and 5 bases, there was a span of 16 bases. CDR1 and CDR2 (germline): SEHNR, FQNEAQ (reference sequence). Here the CDR3 DNA reads TGTGCCAGCAGCTCCCATCTCGAGGTGGGAGATACGCAGTATTTT. Amino acids: CASSSHLEVGDTQYF. Drawing the rest from reference TRBV7-9 and TRBJ2-3, the complete variable domain is DTGVSQNPRHKITKRGQNVTFRCDPISEHNRLYWYRQTLGQGPEFLTYFQNEAQLEKSRLLSDRFSAERPKGSFSTLEIQRTEQGDSAMYLCASSSHLEVGDTQYFGPGTRLTVL.

The chain employs TRBV5-6 and TRBJ2-7; possibly TRBD2 for D (5 bases). The V gene lost 4 bases and the J gene lost 4 bases, with 15 bases spanning the gap. The V gene's germline CDR1 is SGHDT and CDR2 YYEEEE. This CDR3 has 14 residues. CDR3 sequence (DNA): TGTGCCAGCAGCCGGGATGTGGGTGGGTACGAGCAGTACTTC. It is translated as CASSRDVGGYEQYF. The full variable domain, completed using reference TRBV5-6 and TRBJ2-7, is DAGVTQSPTHLIKTRGQQVTLRCSPKSGHDTVSWYQQALGQGPQFIFQYYEEEERQRGNFPDRFSGHQFPNYSSELNVNALLLGDSALYLCASSRDVGGYEQYFGPGTRLTVT.

The chain combines TRBV29-1 with TRBJ2-5; D is uncertain. The J call may be in error: the DNA end matches TRBJ2-7 better. Germline V gives CDR1 SQVTM, CDR2 ANQGSEA. This CDR3 spans 11 amino acids. The CDR3 sequence: CSVVVAGEQYF. DNA for the CDR3: TGCAGCGTTGTCGTGGCCGGCGAGCAGTACTTC.